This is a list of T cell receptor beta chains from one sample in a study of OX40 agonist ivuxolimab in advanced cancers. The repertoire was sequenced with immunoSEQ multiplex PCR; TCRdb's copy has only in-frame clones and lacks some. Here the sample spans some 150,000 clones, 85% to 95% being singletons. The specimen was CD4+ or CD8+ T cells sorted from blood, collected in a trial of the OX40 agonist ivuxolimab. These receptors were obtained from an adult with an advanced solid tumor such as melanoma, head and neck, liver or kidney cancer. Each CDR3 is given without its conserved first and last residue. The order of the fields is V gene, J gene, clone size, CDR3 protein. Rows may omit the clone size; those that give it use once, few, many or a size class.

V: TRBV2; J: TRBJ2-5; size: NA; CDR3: ASRILGLAVGTQY
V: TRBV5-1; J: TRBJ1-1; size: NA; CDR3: ASSQGVSLKAF
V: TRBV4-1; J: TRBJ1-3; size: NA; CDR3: ASSQGAFSGNTIY
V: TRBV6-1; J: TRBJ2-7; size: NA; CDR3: ASSENKGREQY
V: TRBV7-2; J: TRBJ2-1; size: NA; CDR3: ASSFQRTSTSSYNEQF
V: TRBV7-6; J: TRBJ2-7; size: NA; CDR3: ASSPLSGTGDEQY
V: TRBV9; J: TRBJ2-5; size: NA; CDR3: ASSVALRGQETQY
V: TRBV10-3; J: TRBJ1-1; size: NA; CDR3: AIRGTVNTEAF
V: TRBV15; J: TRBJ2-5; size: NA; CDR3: ATSRSPTQRETQY
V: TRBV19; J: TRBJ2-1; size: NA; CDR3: ASSISGDRGLGEQF
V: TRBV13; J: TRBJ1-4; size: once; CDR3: ASSSRTAYEKLF
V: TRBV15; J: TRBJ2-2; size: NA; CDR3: ATSLRTGGLTGELF
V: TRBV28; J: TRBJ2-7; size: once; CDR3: ASRRVSSYEQY
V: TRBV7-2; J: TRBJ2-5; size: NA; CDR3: ASSPVPSGRAREQY
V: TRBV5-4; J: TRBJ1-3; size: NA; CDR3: ASSLWGGSGNTIY
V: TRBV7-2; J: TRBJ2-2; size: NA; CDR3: ASRHRTPTGELF
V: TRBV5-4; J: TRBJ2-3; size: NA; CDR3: ASSTTSGSTDTQY
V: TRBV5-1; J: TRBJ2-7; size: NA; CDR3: ASRGALELDEQY
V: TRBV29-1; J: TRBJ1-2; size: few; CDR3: SVDPVLGYGYT
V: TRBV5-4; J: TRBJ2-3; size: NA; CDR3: ASSLGEDTQY
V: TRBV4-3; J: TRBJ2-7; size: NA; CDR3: ASSQKRGLSYEQY
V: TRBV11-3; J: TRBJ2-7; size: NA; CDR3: ASSLYTSEQY
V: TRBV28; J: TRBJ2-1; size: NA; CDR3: ASSSGGEPYNEQF
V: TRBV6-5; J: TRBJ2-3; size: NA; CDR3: ASKPTGTTDTQY
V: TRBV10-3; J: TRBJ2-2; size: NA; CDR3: AIRDGGTGELF
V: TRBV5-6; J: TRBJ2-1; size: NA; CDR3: ASSLRGKGDYNEQF
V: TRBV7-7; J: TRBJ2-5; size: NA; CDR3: ASSPRVGGQETQY
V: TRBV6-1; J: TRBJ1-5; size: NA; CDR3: ASSLGGGNQPQH
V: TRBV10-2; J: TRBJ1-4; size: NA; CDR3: ASSTTPGLGEKLF
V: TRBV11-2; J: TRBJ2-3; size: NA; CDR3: ASSFGTGGIDTQY
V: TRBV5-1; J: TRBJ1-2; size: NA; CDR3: ASSLMWTEPYGYT
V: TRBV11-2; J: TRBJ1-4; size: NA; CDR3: ASGLGLANEKLF
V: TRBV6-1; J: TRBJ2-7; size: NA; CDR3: ASTGGSAVYTEQY
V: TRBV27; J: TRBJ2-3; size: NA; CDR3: ASSGGVAWSTDTQY
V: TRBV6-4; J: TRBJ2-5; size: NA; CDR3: ASSQGPASWETQY
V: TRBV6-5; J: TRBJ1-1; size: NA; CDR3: ASSYPIDRADTEAF
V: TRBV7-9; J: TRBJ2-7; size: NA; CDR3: ASSSQGGSYEQY
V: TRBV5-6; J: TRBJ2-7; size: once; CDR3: ASRRGGTYEQY
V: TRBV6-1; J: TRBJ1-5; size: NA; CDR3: ASSGKGGNIGQPQH
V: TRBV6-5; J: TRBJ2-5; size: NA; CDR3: ASRRGSQETQY
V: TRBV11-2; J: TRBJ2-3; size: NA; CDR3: ASSLGADTQY
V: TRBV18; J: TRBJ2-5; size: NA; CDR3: ASARTGGQETQY
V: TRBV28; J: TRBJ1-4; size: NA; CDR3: ASSTDRVNEKLF
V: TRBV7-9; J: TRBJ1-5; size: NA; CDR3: ASSFGSQPQH
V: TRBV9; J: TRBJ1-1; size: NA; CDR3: ASSAQPQVNTEAF
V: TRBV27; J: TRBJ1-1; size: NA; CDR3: ATGTGGLRNTEAF
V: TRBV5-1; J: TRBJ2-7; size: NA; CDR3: ASSLRGSSDYEQY
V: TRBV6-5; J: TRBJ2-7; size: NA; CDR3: ASSYSRGGEQY
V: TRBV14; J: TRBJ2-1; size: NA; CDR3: ASSQVRGGIGEQF
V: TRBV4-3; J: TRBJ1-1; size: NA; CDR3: ASSQDKTGIAF
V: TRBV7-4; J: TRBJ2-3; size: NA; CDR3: ASSLVAGLGDTQY
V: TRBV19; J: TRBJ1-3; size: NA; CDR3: ASSFRASASGNTIY
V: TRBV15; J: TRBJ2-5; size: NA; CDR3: ATSRGLGQPSETQY